This entry is about one TCR beta chain. This entry belongs to a study of shared T cell receptors in the human thymus. TCRdb's copy holds only in-frame clones and misses some; the assay was immunoSEQ multiplex PCR. The sample carries approximately 490,000 clones, around 78% recorded once. With 2 bases clipped from V and 3 bases from J, the junction kept 8 bases outside the gene matches. This CDR3 has 17 residues. In germline, CDR1 is SGHTA, CDR2 FQGNSA. The same specimen was also included in a second study, on human thymus T cells. That work contributes: Use of V and J genes seemed skewed within the thymic and blood repertoires.

Material for sequencing was thymocytes. The chain couples TRBV7-2 to TRBJ2-4; 9 nucleotides match TRBD1. This clonotype was obtained from a boy under three years old with a congenital heart defect. The CDR3 coding sequence is TGTGCCAGCAGCTTATCTTGGGGACAGGGTGTCAAAAACATTCAGTACTTC. Translated: CASSLSWGQGVKNIQYF.